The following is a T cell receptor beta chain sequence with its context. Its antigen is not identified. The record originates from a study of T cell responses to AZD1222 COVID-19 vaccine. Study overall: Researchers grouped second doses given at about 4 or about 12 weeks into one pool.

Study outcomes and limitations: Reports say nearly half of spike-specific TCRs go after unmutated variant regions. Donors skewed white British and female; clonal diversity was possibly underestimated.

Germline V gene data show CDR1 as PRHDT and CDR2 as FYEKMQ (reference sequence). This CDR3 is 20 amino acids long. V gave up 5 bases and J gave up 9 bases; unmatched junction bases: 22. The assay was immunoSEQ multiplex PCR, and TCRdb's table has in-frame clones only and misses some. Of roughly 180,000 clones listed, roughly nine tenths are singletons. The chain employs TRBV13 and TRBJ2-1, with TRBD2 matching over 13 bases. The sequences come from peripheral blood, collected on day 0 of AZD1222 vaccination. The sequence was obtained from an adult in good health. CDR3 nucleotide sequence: TGTGCCAGCAGCCTGTATCAGCGGACTAGCGGGAGACGAATATCGAGTGAGCAGTTCTTC. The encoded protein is CASSLYQRTSGRRISSEQFF.